These 20 T cell receptor beta chains were all obtained from the same sample, sequenced in a study of breast tumors, draining lymph nodes, adjacent tissues. Each CDR3 protein gets one entry after TCRdb re-called the multiplex PCR reads with MiXCR. There are roughly 49,000 distinct CDR3 sequences in the sample; about 40% occur only once, and about 10% lies in the top ten. The sample consisted of breast tumor tissue. All receptors come from a female donor with breast cancer. Some clones in this sample may be carry-over from other donors' samples.

Written as DNA, the CDR3 is TGTGCCAGCAGCTGGGACAGGGGGACTAATGGCTACACCTTC. Translated, it gives CASSWDRGTNGYTF. V and J are TRBV5-8 and TRBJ1-2, with 11 bases aligning to TRBD1. This CDR3 contains 14 residues. The trim removed 3 bases at V and 6 bases at J, leaving 4 bases unmatched. The germline V gene encodes CDR1 SGHTS and CDR2 YDEGEE. Based on the CDR3 plus reference TRBV5-8 and TRBJ1-2, the full variable domain is EAGVTQSPTHLIKTRGQQATLRCSPISGHTSVYWYQQALGLGLQFLLWYDEGEERNRGNFPPRFSGRQFPNYSSELNVNALELEDSALYLCASSWDRGTNGYTFGSGTRLTVV.

The table lists this clonotype with many counts. The rearrangement uses TRBV20-1 and TRBJ2-1; perhaps TRBD2 as D (6 bases). Germline V gene data show CDR1 as DFQATT and CDR2 as SNEGSKA (reference sequence). Trimming left V 1 base short and J 10 bases short, with 11 bases between. The CDR3 extends over 12 amino acids. CDR3 residues: CSARGWREEQFF. The CDR3 region has the DNA TGCAGTGCTAGAGGATGGCGGGAAGAGCAGTTCTTC.

This clonotype was observed at least ten times. This chain joins TRBV11-3 and TRBJ1-2; no clear D gene. V lost 5 bases, J lost 5 bases, and 12 bases lay in between. The CDR3 is 13 residues long. Germline V gene data show CDR1 as SGHNT and CDR2 as YENEEA. For the CDR3, the DNA is TGTGCCAGCAGCCCCGACGGGCGGTATGGCTACACCTTC. Protein sequence: CASSPDGRYGYTF.

In its sample, this clonotype was seen many times. This may be a read error, as it is one base from a much larger clone. This chain uses TRBV20-1 with TRBJ2-1; TRBD1 or TRBD2 may be the D gene (7 bases each). Trimming stripped 6 bases from V and 9 bases from J, with 21 bases between. This CDR3 comprises 14 residues. The germline gives CDR1 DFQATT, CDR2 SNEGSKA (reference sequence). The CDR3 region is CSARGTTYDTEQFF. CDR3 coding DNA: TGCAGTGCCAGGGGGACTACCTACGACACTGAGCAGTTCTTC.

This clonotype was observed a single time. The V call is TRBV7-7, the J call TRBJ2-5; 8 positions agree with TRBD1. The junction had 6 bases not matched to a gene; V was cut back by 5 bases and J by 4 bases. The CDR3 is made up of 14 amino acids. Germline loops: CDR1 SSHAT, CDR2 FNYEAQ (reference sequence). CDR3 in amino acids: CASSRDRGSETQYF. For the CDR3, the DNA is TGTGCCAGCAGCAGAGACAGGGGTTCAGAGACCCAGTACTTC.

This clonotype has just a few counts. The rearrangement links TRBV12-3 or TRBV12-4 to TRBJ1-2; no clear D gene. CDR3 length: 13 residues. Trimming stripped 2 bases from V and 2 bases from J, with 6 bases between. CDR3 loop: CASSLKANYGYTF. CDR3 nucleotides: TGTGCCAGCAGTTTAAAAGCCAACTATGGCTACACCTTC.

With regard to this clonotype: One end of the junction does not line up with germline, which may come from a read error. The rearrangement uses TRBV25-1 and TRBJ2-6; D might be TRBD1 (7 bases). This CDR3 comprises 20 residues. Germline V lookup: CDR1 MGHDK, CDR2 SYGVNS. In DNA, the CDR3 is TGTGCCTGGAGTGAGTTTGGAGGGGGCCTTATGAGCTCTGGGGCCAACGTCCTGGCTTTC. Translation: CAWSEFGGGLMSSGANVLAF.

Concerning this clonotype itself: One junction end does not reproduce the germline sequence, and a read error may be involved. The chain uses TRBV20-1 and TRBJ2-1; tentatively, D is TRBD2 (5 bases). CDR3 length: 15 residues. Germline-derived CDR1 and CDR2 are DFQATT and SNEGSKA (reference sequence). Here the CDR3 reads CSARDAGRDYIEQFF. CDR3 nucleotide sequence: TGTAGTGCTAGAGATGCGGGCCGAGACTACATTGAGCAGTTCTTC.

A remark on this clonotype: A read error may be the cause here, since a much bigger clone is one base away. This sequence joins TRBV29-1 and TRBJ1-1, with 8 bases matching TRBD1. V shed 6 bases, J shed 4 bases, and the junction held 10 bases outside the gene matches. CDR3 length: 14 residues. Germline V gene data show CDR1 as SQVTM and CDR2 as ANQGSEA. The CDR3 spells CSVKDRDIFTEAFF. For the CDR3, the DNA is TGCAGCGTCAAGGACAGGGACATTTTCACTGAAGCTTTCTTT.

The rearrangement joins TRBV7-9 to TRBJ2-5; D is possibly TRBD1 (6 bases). The ends were cut back, 2 bases at V and 1 base at J, with 11 bases in the middle. Per germline, CDR1 SEHNR and CDR2 FQNEAQ (reference sequence). There are 15 residues in the CDR3. The CDR3 DNA follows: TGTGCCAGCAGCTTATCGACGGACAGCCAAGAGACCCAGTACTTC. Amino acids: CASSLSTDSQETQYF.

This clonotype was observed many times. The V gene is TRBV2, the J gene TRBJ1-2, with a tentative D call TRBD1 (6 bases). The germline V and J ends were trimmed by 6 bases and 0 bases, with 11 bases remaining between them. The CDR3 contains 14 residues. Germline loops: CDR1 SNHLY, CDR2 FYNNEI. CDR3 DNA sequence: TGTGCCAGCAGCGGGACAAGAGCTAACTATGGCTACACCTTC. Translated: CASSGTRANYGYTF. Full variable domain (outside the CDR3, taken from reference TRBV2 and TRBJ1-2): EPEVTQTPSHQVTQMGQEVILRCVPISNHLYFYWYRQILGQKVEFLVSFYNNEISEKSEIFDDQFSVERPDGSNFTLKIRSTKLEDSAMYFCASSGTRANYGYTFGSGTRLTVV.

This clonotype was seen repeatedly, ten times or more. V is TRBV30 and J is TRBJ2-3, with D perhaps TRBD2 (5 bases). Germline CDR1 is GTSNPN and CDR2 is SVGIG (reference sequence). The CDR3 loop spans 13 amino acids. Between the trimmed V and J ends, which lost 5 bases and 4 bases, there was a span of 13 bases. The CDR3 nucleotides read TGTGCCTGGTATCCGGGATTTTCAGATACGCAGTATTTT. It is translated as CAWYPGFSDTQYF.

There are a few counts of this clonotype. This likely comes from a read error, as the CDR3 has no conserved phenylalanine or tryptophan at its end. The V and J genes are TRBV29-1 and TRBJ2-1; 7 nucleotides match TRBD1. Trimming took 4 bases from V and 1 from J; bases not matched to a gene: 4. Germline CDR1 SQVTM, CDR2 ANQGSEA. The CDR3 sequence is 14 residues long. CDR3 in amino acids: CSVGSRGSYNEQFR. Written as DNA, the CDR3 is TGCAGCGTTGGGTCCAGGGGGTCCTACAATGAGCAGTTCAGA.

This clonotype ranks as medium-sized. This chain uses TRBV12-3 or TRBV12-4 with TRBJ2-7, with TRBD1 matching 8 bases. The CDR3 is 14 residues long. Germline trimming cut 4 bases from V and 2 bases from J; bases unmatched to any gene: 4. The CDR3 DNA is TGTGCCAGCAGTTCTGGGACAGGCACCTACGAGCAGTACTTC. Translation gives CASSSGTGTYEQYF.

Many counts were recorded for this clonotype. CDR3 DNA sequence: TGTGCCAGCAGCCAAGGGATAGGTTGGGGGGTGAACGAGCAGTACTTC. Encoded protein: CASSQGIGWGVNEQYF. The chain combines TRBV3-1 with TRBJ2-7; a weak D match, TRBD2 (6 bases). The CDR3 consists of 16 residues. Germline CDR1 and CDR2: LGHDT and YNNKEL (reference sequence). Between the trimmed V and J ends, which lost 1 base and 5 bases, there was a span of 18 bases.

This clonotype came up once. The V call is TRBV2, the J call TRBJ2-3; 9 bases match TRBD2. Per the germline V gene, CDR1 is SNHLY and CDR2 is FYNNEI. Trimming at V came to 6 bases and at J to 0 bases, leaving 4 bases not matched to a gene. The CDR3 spans 15 residues. CDR3 protein: CASRGLATSTDTQYF. CDR3 coding DNA: TGTGCCAGCAGAGGACTAGCGACTAGCACAGATACGCAGTATTTT.

This clonotype was counted many times. The rearrangement uses TRBV5-4 and TRBJ2-1; 9 nucleotides match TRBD1. The junction had 6 bases not matched to a gene; V was cut back by 3 bases and J by 5 bases. Germline V lookup: CDR1 SGHNT, CDR2 YYREEE (reference sequence). This CDR3 has 15 residues. CDR3 sequence reads: CASSSEDRGDNEQFF. In nucleotides, the CDR3 is TGTGCCAGCAGCTCAGAGGACAGGGGAGACAATGAGCAGTTCTTC.

This CDR3 is CASSLGLRTGINNSPLHF. CDR3 nucleotides: TGCGCCAGCAGCTTGGGATTACGGACAGGGATTAATAATTCACCCCTCCACTTT. The V and J genes are TRBV5-1 and TRBJ1-6; TRBD1 agrees at 8 bases. Trimming took 0 bases from V and 5 from J; bases not matched to a gene: 10. CDR3 length: 18 amino acids. Germline lookup yields CDR1 SGHRS and CDR2 YFSETQ.

This clonotype has only a few counts. The chain combines TRBV3-1 with TRBJ2-3; possible D gene TRBD1, 5 bases. The CDR3 consists of 14 residues. Trimming removed 4 bases at V and 10 bases at J, with 18 bases between. Germline V gene data show CDR1 as LGHDT and CDR2 as YNNKEL (reference sequence). Here the CDR3 reads CASSRGQEPYAQYF. CDR3 sequence (DNA): TGTGCCAGCAGCCGAGGACAAGAACCTTATGCGCAGTATTTT.

This clonotype was detected many times. V gene TRBV11-2 combines with J gene TRBJ2-3; TRBD2 matches 11 bases. Trimming removed 1 base from V and 0 bases from J; junction bases left unmatched: 0. In germline, CDR1 is SGHAT, CDR2 FQNNGV. This CDR3 is built from 16 residues. CDR3 residues: CASSLGTSGSTDTQYF. The CDR3 DNA reads TGTGCCAGCAGCTTAGGGACTAGCGGGAGCACAGATACGCAGTATTTT.